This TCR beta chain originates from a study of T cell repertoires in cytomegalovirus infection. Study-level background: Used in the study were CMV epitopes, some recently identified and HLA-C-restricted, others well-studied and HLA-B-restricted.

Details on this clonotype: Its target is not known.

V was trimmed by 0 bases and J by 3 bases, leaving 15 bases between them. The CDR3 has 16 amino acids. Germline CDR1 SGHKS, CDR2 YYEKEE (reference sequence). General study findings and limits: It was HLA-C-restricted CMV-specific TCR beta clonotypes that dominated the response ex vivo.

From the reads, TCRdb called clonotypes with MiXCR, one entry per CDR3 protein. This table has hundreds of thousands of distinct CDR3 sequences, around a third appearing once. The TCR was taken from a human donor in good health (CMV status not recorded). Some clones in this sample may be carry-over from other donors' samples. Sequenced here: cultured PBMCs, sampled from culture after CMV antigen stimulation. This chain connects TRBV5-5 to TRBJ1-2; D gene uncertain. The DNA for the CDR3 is TGTGCCAGCAGCTTGGACCCCGTACAAGGCTACTATGGCTACACCTTC. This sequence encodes CASSLDPVQGYYGYTF.